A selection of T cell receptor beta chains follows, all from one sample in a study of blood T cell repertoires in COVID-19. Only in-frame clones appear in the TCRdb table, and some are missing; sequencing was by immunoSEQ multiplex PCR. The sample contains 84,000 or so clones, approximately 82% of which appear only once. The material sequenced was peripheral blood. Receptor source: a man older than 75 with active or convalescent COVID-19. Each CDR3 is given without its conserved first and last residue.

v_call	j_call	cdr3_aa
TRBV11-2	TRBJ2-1	ASIPPEGGPYNEQF
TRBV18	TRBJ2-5	ASSQVAGFETQY
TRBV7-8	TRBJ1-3	ASSLARQGPGNTIY
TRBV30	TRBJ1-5	AWRRGQGASWPQH
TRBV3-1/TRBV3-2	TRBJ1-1	ASSPRISVNTEAF
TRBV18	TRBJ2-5	ASSPVSGGFQETQY
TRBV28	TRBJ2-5	ASSSPGQGAKETQY
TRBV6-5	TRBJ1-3	ASSRTGARGNTIY
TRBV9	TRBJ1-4	ASSTLTGETNEKLF
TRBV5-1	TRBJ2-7	ASSLVTGNLGEQY
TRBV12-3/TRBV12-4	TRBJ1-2	ASSFESYGYT
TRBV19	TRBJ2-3	ASSTSADTQY
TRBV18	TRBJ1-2	ASSSRTEKDGYT
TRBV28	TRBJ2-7	ASRRSGSTYEQY
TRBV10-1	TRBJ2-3	ASSESTLAGTDTQY
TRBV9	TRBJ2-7	ASSASGGAAYEQY
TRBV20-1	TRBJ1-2	SAKFGGGYT
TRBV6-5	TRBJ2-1	ASTGRGGEQF
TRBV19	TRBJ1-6	ASSSDTYNSPLH
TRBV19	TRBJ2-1	ASSMQLAGGPNEQF
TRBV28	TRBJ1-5	ASRGQGHQPQH
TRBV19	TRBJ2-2	ASSIDREVGELF
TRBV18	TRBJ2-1	ASSPVAGGSYNEQF
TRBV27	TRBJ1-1	ASSRTGKNTEAF
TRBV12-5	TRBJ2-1	ASGFPGGYNEQF
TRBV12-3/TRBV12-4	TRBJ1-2	ASRSGGTNGYT
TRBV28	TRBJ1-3	ASSFGRAPENTIY